The entry below gives a single TCR beta chain sequence along with its context. Its antigen target is currently unknown. Per-nucleotide qualities are absent, and no much larger clonotype sits a single base away. This sample stems from a study of post-analysis software for immune sequencing data (dated by TCRdb to about 2015). With respect to the entire study: The recorded disease courses included relapsing-remitting, secondary progressive and progressive-relapsing multiple sclerosis, and some patients had no subtype annotation. Patient repertoires were compared against about a dozen previously published healthy control repertoires from donors aged roughly 6 to 26 years. A subset of samples was prepared in parallel using single-end sample barcoding, then pooled and co-amplified after Illumina adapter ligation.

TCR beta repertoires were profiled from peripheral blood of more than ten young patients with multiple sclerosis to demonstrate the VDJtools post-analysis software. The multiple sclerosis patients were children and adolescents ranging in age from 6 to 15 years. Overall study results and their limits: Strong co-clustering of samples prepared in the same batch was shown by direct clustering with F measure, prompting a batch-effect correction. Normalized Chao1 diversity was significantly lower in multiple sclerosis patients than controls, suggesting substantial peripheral T-cell clonal expansion. The multiple sclerosis patient group was slightly younger than the control group.

Libraries were constructed by PCR. Sequencing used an Illumina HiSeq 2500. Unique molecular identifiers were incorporated into TCR beta cDNA libraries to reduce PCR and sequencing biases. Roughly 0.5 million cDNA molecules were obtained per 1 to 10 million input T cells, so each molecule approximated one T cell. The patient libraries were prepared and sequenced using the same protocol as the earlier healthy control dataset. Within a given batch, samples were prepared together, multiplexed and sequenced on the same HiSeq lane. In the source study's methods: MIGEC was used to process the raw barcoded reads, and molecular identifier groups with only a single read were discarded before consensus assembly and CDR3 extraction. Clonotype tables were post-analysed with VDJtools, and diversity was normalized by down-sampling all datasets to the smallest sample size. Repertoire overlap clustering matched CDR3 amino acid but not nucleotide sequences to correct batch-related cross-sample contamination. Through fastp at Q25 and MiXCR, TCRdb rebuilt clones from the public reads, retaining in-frame beta chains. Rows with one shared CDR3 protein collapse into an entry with the most common genes and DNA. The V and J calls and clone size are TCRdb's, not the authors'. For this sample the table gives around 710,000 distinct CDR3 sequences, of which about 43% were detected only once. 4% to 5% of the sample is held by the ten biggest clonotypes.

Sequenced material: blood. This receptor was obtained from a girl under 18 with multiple sclerosis.

The DNA sequence is TGTGCCAGCAGCTTAGTAACGGGAGCAGAGACCCAGTACTTC. Its translation reads: CASSLVTGAETQYF. The chain uses TRBV11-2 and TRBJ2-5; the D gene is perhaps TRBD2, from 6 matching bases. From the cysteine up to the phenylalanine, the CDR3 has a length of 14 residues. Only the CDR3 portion is preserved as DNA: 42 bases, with reading frame beginning at the first base. CDR1 SGHAT and CDR2 FQNNGV were looked up in the germline V gene. Relative to germline, V is 1 base shorter and J is 4 bases shorter, with 10 bases between their ends.